This T cell receptor (beta chain) was recorded in a study of cytomegalovirus exposure and HLA in healthy donors. To note about this clone: The antigen is unknown.

Trimming left V 3 bases short and J 10 bases short, with 10 bases between. The germline CDR1 and CDR2 sequences are SGHNT and YENEEA. This CDR3 is 12 amino acids long. Overall study findings and caveats: Diagnosis of cytomegalovirus status made by the classifier reportedly showed high specificity and sensitivity.

This table comes from immunoSEQ multiplex PCR, and its TCRdb copy is limited to in-frame clones, with some not included. The data show under 100,000 clones, around 96% seen once. This chain joins TRBV11-3 and TRBJ2-1; D is uncertain. Input material: PBMCs. The origin of this receptor is a woman aged 18-29 years in good health and CMV-seronegative. The CDR3 sequence: CASSFGLREQFF. The CDR3 nucleotides read TGTGCCAGCAGCTTCGGTTTGAGGGAGCAGTTCTTC.